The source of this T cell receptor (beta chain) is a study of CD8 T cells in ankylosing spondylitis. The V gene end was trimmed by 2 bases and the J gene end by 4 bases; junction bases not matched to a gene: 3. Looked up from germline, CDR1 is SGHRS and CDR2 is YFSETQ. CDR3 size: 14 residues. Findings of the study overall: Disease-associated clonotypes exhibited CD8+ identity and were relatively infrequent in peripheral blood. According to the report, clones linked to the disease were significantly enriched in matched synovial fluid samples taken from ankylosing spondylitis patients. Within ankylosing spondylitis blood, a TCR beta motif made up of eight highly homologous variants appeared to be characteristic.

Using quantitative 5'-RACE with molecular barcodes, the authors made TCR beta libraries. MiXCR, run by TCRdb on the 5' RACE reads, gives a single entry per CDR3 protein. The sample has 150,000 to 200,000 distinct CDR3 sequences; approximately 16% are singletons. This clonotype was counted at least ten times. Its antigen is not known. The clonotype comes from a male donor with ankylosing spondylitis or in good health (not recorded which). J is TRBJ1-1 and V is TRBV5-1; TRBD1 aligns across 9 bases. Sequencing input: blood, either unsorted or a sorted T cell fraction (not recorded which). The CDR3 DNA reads TGCGCCAGCAGCTTACAGGGGGCGGCCACTGAAGCTTTCTTT. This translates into CASSLQGAATEAFF.